This T cell receptor beta chain came from a study of cytomegalovirus exposure and HLA in healthy donors. The PCR was carried out with 60 Vbeta primers and 13 Jbeta primers. Produced via immunoSEQ multiplex PCR; TCRdb's table is partial and in-frame only. The table shows about 160,000 clones, with roughly four fifths occurring only once. Germline CDR1 and CDR2: SGHDT and YYEEEE. The ends were cut back, 0 bases at V and 8 bases at J, with 9 bases in the middle. The CDR3 consists of 13 residues. Input material: PBMCs. This clonotype was sampled from a man in his forties in good health and CMV-seronegative. The chain employs TRBV5-6 and TRBJ2-1; tentative D call: TRBD2 (6 bases). CDR3 in amino acids: CASSLVSGYEQFF. In nucleotides, the CDR3 is TGTGCCAGCAGCTTGGTTAGCGGCTATGAGCAGTTCTTC.